Listed below are T cell receptor beta chains from one sample, sequenced in a study of blood T cell repertoires in COVID-19. TCRdb's copy holds only in-frame clones and misses some; the assay was immunoSEQ multiplex PCR. The table shows over 250,000 clones, with 80% to 90% occurring only once. The sequenced sample consisted of peripheral blood. These receptors were obtained from a woman in her 70s with acute or convalescent COVID-19. CDR3s include the opening cysteine and the closing phenylalanine or tryptophan. A D gene is named only where the DNA matches it firmly. Rows may omit the clone size; those that give it use once, few, many or a size class.

j_gene: TRBJ1-4; d_gene: TRBD1; abundance: NA; v_gene: TRBV5-4; CDR3aa: CASSFGGGQVNEKLFF; CDR3nt: TGTGCCAGCAGCTTTGGCGGGGGACAGGTTAATGAAAAACTGTTTTTT
j_gene: TRBJ1-1; d_gene: NA; abundance: NA; v_gene: TRBV6-6; CDR3aa: CASTPQVNTEAFF; CDR3nt: TGTGCCAGCACCCCACAAGTGAACACTGAAGCTTTCTTT
j_gene: TRBJ1-2; d_gene: TRBD1; abundance: NA; v_gene: TRBV6-5; CDR3aa: CASSSSKDRNGYTF; CDR3nt: TGTGCCAGCAGTTCAAGTAAGGACAGGAATGGCTACACCTTC
j_gene: TRBJ2-2; d_gene: NA; abundance: NA; v_gene: TRBV9; CDR3aa: CASSHSRARANTGELFF; CDR3nt: TGTGCCAGCAGCCACTCGAGGGCACGGGCGAACACCGGGGAGCTGTTTTTT
j_gene: TRBJ2-7; d_gene: NA; abundance: NA; v_gene: TRBV13; CDR3aa: CASSRGATYEQYF; CDR3nt: TGTGCCAGCAGCCGGGGAGCAACCTACGAGCAGTACTTC
j_gene: TRBJ1-2; d_gene: TRBD1; abundance: NA; v_gene: TRBV28; CDR3aa: CAIRGQDYGYTF; CDR3nt: TGTGCCATTAGGGGACAGGACTATGGCTACACCTTC
j_gene: TRBJ1-2; d_gene: TRBD1; abundance: NA; v_gene: TRBV12-3/TRBV12-4; CDR3aa: CASSRGTANGYTF; CDR3nt: TGTGCCAGCAGTAGAGGGACAGCGAATGGCTACACCTTC
j_gene: TRBJ2-2; d_gene: TRBD1; abundance: NA; v_gene: TRBV19; CDR3aa: CASSKYRTGGPGELFF; CDR3nt: TGTGCCAGTAGCAAATACCGGACAGGGGGCCCCGGGGAGCTGTTTTTT
j_gene: TRBJ1-2; d_gene: TRBD1; abundance: NA; v_gene: TRBV5-8; CDR3aa: CASSLRTGGSYGYTF; CDR3nt: TGTGCCAGCAGCCTTCGGACAGGCGGAAGCTATGGCTACACCTTC
j_gene: TRBJ2-2; d_gene: NA; abundance: NA; v_gene: TRBV7-3; CDR3aa: CASSLQGSSGELFF; CDR3nt: TGTGCCAGCAGCTTGCAGGGGAGCTCCGGGGAGCTGTTTTTT
j_gene: TRBJ2-7; d_gene: NA; abundance: NA; v_gene: TRBV2; CDR3aa: CASSGGSHYEQYF; CDR3nt: TGTGCCAGCAGTGGTGGCAGTCACTACGAGCAGTACTTC
j_gene: TRBJ2-3; d_gene: NA; abundance: NA; v_gene: TRBV5-5; CDR3aa: CASSLMRITDTQYF; CDR3nt: TGTGCCAGCAGCTTGATGCGGATCACAGATACGCAGTATTTT
j_gene: TRBJ1-1; d_gene: NA; abundance: once; v_gene: TRBV11-2; CDR3aa: CASTLDRYNTEAFF; CDR3nt: TGTGCCAGCACCCTAGACAGGTATAACACTGAAGCTTTCTTT
j_gene: TRBJ2-7; d_gene: NA; abundance: NA; v_gene: TRBV28; CDR3aa: CASSRQFRDEQYF; CDR3nt: TGTGCCAGCAGTCGACAGTTCAGGGACGAGCAGTACTTC
j_gene: TRBJ1-4; d_gene: NA; abundance: NA; v_gene: TRBV19; CDR3aa: CASSPQGTRDGEKLFF; CDR3nt: TGTGCCAGTAGTCCCCAAGGGACACGGGATGGGGAAAAACTGTTTTTT
j_gene: TRBJ1-2; d_gene: NA; abundance: NA; v_gene: TRBV10-1; CDR3aa: CASSDRGGYGYTF; CDR3nt: TGCGCCAGCAGTGACAGGGGTGGCTATGGCTACACCTTC
j_gene: TRBJ2-5; d_gene: NA; abundance: NA; v_gene: TRBV13; CDR3aa: CASSSQSGRQETQYF; CDR3nt: TGTGCCAGCAGCTCCCAATCAGGTCGACAAGAGACCCAGTACTTC
j_gene: TRBJ2-4; d_gene: TRBD1; abundance: NA; v_gene: TRBV5-6; CDR3aa: CASSPAGGNIQYF; CDR3nt: TGTGCCAGCTCTCCCGCAGGGGGAAACATTCAGTACTTC
j_gene: TRBJ1-6; d_gene: NA; abundance: NA; v_gene: TRBV19; CDR3aa: CASSETRGSPLHF; CDR3nt: TGTGCCAGTTCCGAGACTCGTGGCTCACCCCTCCACTTT
j_gene: TRBJ1-1; d_gene: NA; abundance: NA; v_gene: TRBV19; CDR3aa: CASREQGKGNTEAFF; CDR3nt: TGTGCCAGTAGAGAACAGGGTAAGGGGAACACTGAAGCTTTCTTT
j_gene: TRBJ1-2; d_gene: TRBD1; abundance: NA; v_gene: TRBV10-3; CDR3aa: CAISEQGSYGYTF; CDR3nt: TGTGCCATCAGTGAACAGGGGTCCTATGGCTACACCTTC
j_gene: TRBJ2-5; d_gene: TRBD1; abundance: NA; v_gene: TRBV24-1; CDR3aa: CATSTGDSQQETQYF; CDR3nt: TGTGCCACCAGTACAGGGGATTCACAGCAAGAGACCCAGTACTTC
j_gene: TRBJ2-3; d_gene: NA; abundance: NA; v_gene: TRBV5-4; CDR3aa: CATKRLYTDTQYF; CDR3nt: TGTGCCACCAAGAGACTTTACACAGATACGCAGTATTTT
j_gene: TRBJ1-1; d_gene: TRBD1; abundance: few; v_gene: TRBV5-1; CDR3aa: CASSFRQGSNTEAFF; CDR3nt: TGCGCCAGCAGCTTCAGACAGGGGTCGAACACTGAAGCTTTCTTT
j_gene: TRBJ2-7; d_gene: TRBD1; abundance: NA; v_gene: TRBV7-8; CDR3aa: CASSSQDRGPHEQYF; CDR3nt: TGTGCCAGCAGCTCACAAGACAGGGGGCCTCACGAGCAGTACTTC
j_gene: TRBJ1-1; d_gene: NA; abundance: NA; v_gene: TRBV12-3/TRBV12-4; CDR3aa: CASSLSGSPEAFF; CDR3nt: TGTGCCAGCAGTTTGTCGGGTTCCCCTGAAGCTTTCTTT
j_gene: TRBJ2-5; d_gene: TRBD2; abundance: NA; v_gene: TRBV6-8; CDR3aa: CASSYRGLAGGHQETQYF; CDR3nt: TGTGCCAGCAGTTATCGGGGACTAGCGGGGGGGCATCAAGAGACCCAGTACTTC
j_gene: TRBJ2-3; d_gene: TRBD1; abundance: NA; v_gene: TRBV12-3/TRBV12-4; CDR3aa: CASSGTGADTQYF; CDR3nt: TGTGCCAGCAGCGGGACAGGGGCAGATACGCAGTATTTT
j_gene: TRBJ1-4; d_gene: NA; abundance: NA; v_gene: TRBV3-1/TRBV3-2; CDR3aa: CASSQAPGLQGEKLFF; CDR3nt: TGTGCCAGCAGCCAAGCGCCGGGCCTCCAGGGGGAAAAACTGTTTTTT
j_gene: TRBJ1-1; d_gene: NA; abundance: NA; v_gene: TRBV5-1; CDR3aa: CASSSDNGGGGTEAFF; CDR3nt: TGCGCCAGCAGCTCAGATAACGGCGGGGGAGGCACTGAAGCTTTCTTT